The 10 T cell receptor beta chains listed next were all sequenced from one sample in a study of shared clonotypes between healthy human individuals. Generated by immunoSEQ multiplex PCR, the TCRdb table keeps only in-frame clones and is missing some. The table has 2 million to 2.5 million clones, approximately 96% seen once. Sequenced material: naive CD4+ T cells sorted from blood. The subset was: CD45RA+ positively selected. Receptors originate from a man aged 18 to 29 in good health.

This chain joins TRBV6-5 and TRBJ1-1; D perhaps matches TRBD1 (5 bases). V was pared by 7 bases and J by 2 bases, with 14 bases between. Germline values: CDR1 MNHEY, CDR2 SVGAGI. This CDR3 is 14 amino acids long. Here the CDR3 reads CASNRGRGNTEAFF. The CDR3 bases are TGTGCCAGCAACCGGGGCCGGGGTAACACTGAAGCTTTCTTT.

This clone showed up just once. This chain links TRBV19 with TRBJ2-2; D is perhaps TRBD1 or TRBD2 (6 bases each). The CDR3 is made up of 15 amino acids. Between the trimmed V and J ends, which lost 8 bases and 7 bases, there was a span of 20 bases. CDR1 and CDR2 (germline): LNHDA, SQIVND (reference sequence). This chain's CDR3 is CASRPLGGRFGELFF. CDR3 nucleotide sequence: TGTGCCAGTCGCCCCCTGGGGGGCCGGTTCGGGGAGCTGTTTTTT.

V and J are TRBV7-9 and TRBJ2-5, with no clear D. CDR1 is SEHNR, CDR2 FQNEAQ, per germline (reference sequence). This CDR3 spans 11 amino acids. Trimming stripped 5 bases from V and 4 bases from J, with 5 bases between. CDR3 sequence reads: CASSPPETQYF. CDR3 nucleotide sequence: TGTGCCAGCAGCCCTCCAGAGACCCAGTACTTC. Full variable domain (outside the CDR3, taken from reference TRBV7-9 and TRBJ2-5): DTGVSQNPRHKITKRGQNVTFRCDPISEHNRLYWYRQTLGQGPEFLTYFQNEAQLEKSRLLSDRFSAERPKGSFSTLEIQRTEQGDSAMYLCASSPPETQYFGPGTRLLVL.

This clone is a singleton in its sample. This chain links TRBV4-3 with TRBJ2-7, with no clear D. V was trimmed by 0 bases and J by 3 bases, leaving 15 bases between them. The CDR3 length is 16 residues. CDR1 is LGHNA and CDR2 is YSLEER in the germline V gene. The CDR3 DNA sequence: TGCGCCAGCAGCCAAGATTTCGCAGGACGGGTCTACGAGCAGTACTTC. Its translation is CASSQDFAGRVYEQYF.

This clone was recorded once. The same CDR3 arises from other DNA sequences in this sample as well. The gene calls are TRBV10-3 and TRBJ1-1; D gene uncertain. This CDR3 has 13 amino acids. Trimming took 2 bases from V and 0 from J, leaving 4 bases between them. Per germline, CDR1 ENHRY and CDR2 SYGVKD. In DNA form, the CDR3 reads TGTGCCATCAGTGAGGGAATGAACACTGAAGCTTTCTTT. Translation gives CAISEGMNTEAFF.

The rearrangement links TRBV5-1 to TRBJ2-7, with 10 bases identical to TRBD2. The CDR3 sequence is 16 residues long. V was clipped by 3 bases and J by 5 bases; unmatched bases: 11. The germline V gene has CDR1 SGHRS and CDR2 YFSETQ. The CDR3 DNA reads as TGCGCCAGCAGCTACGGACTAGCGGCCTCAGCCGACGAGCAGTACTTC. Amino acids: CASSYGLAASADEQYF.

The CDR3 nucleotides read TGTGCCAGCAGCCCTCAAGCCGGACCCGGCTATGGCTACACCTTC. This codes for CASSPQAGPGYGYTF. This rearrangement joins TRBV7-2 to TRBJ1-2; D remains ambiguous. CDR1 and CDR2 (germline): SGHTA, FQGNSA. The V end was cut by 5 bases, the J end by 4 bases, with 17 bases between. This CDR3 has 15 residues. The variable domain in full, completed from reference TRBV7-2 and TRBJ1-2, reads GAGVSQSPSNKVTEKGKDVELRCDPISGHTALYWYRQSLGQGLEFLIYFQGNSAPDKSGLPSDRFSAERTGGSVSTLTIQRTQQEDSAVYLCASSPQAGPGYGYTFGSGTRLTVV.

This rearrangement joins TRBV7-9 to TRBJ2-1, with 11 nucleotides matching TRBD1. CDR1 is SEHNR and CDR2 is FQNEAQ in the germline V gene (reference sequence). The CDR3 runs to 15 residues. Trimming took 5 bases from V and 7 from J; bases not matched to a gene: 7. CDR3 region: CASSPGTGGWNEQFF. In nucleotides, the CDR3 is TGTGCCAGCAGCCCCGGGACAGGGGGATGGAATGAGCAGTTCTTC.

Notes on this clone: Compared with germline, one end of the junction differs, possibly owing to a read error. The chain is built from TRBV7-9 and TRBJ2-7; D unclear. From germline, CDR1 is SEHNR and CDR2 FQNEAQ (reference sequence). CDR3 length: 13 residues. This CDR3 reads CASNLDPRYEQYF. CDR3 nucleotide sequence: TGTGCCAGCAACTTAGACCCCCGCTACGAGCAGTACTTC.

CDR3 nucleotides: TGTGCCAGCAGCTTACTAGGACTCAACAACAATGAGCAGTTCTTC. This codes for CASSLLGLNNNEQFF. The rearrangement joins TRBV7-2 to TRBJ2-1, with D maybe TRBD2 (5 bases). V gave up 2 bases and J gave up 5 bases, with 13 bases separating them. Germline-derived CDR1 and CDR2 are SGHTA and FQGNSA. This CDR3 region has 15 residues.